The rows below give T cell receptor beta chains drawn from one sample of a study of CD8+CD57+ T cells in acquired aplastic anemia. Each CDR3 protein gets one entry after TCRdb re-called the reads with MiXCR. Altogether approximately 150,000 distinct CDR3 sequences are present, 40% to 55% being singletons, with the ten largest covering 0.85% to 1.2%. Input material: sorted CD4+, CD8+, or CD8+CD57+ T cells (not recorded which) from PBMCs. The receptors stem from a human donor with aplastic anemia. Both conserved end residues are part of each CDR3. The D gene is left open where the match is weak. Where a row states a size, it is once, few, many or the class of an expanded clone; other rows omit it.

clone_size j_call d_call v_call cdr3_aa cdr3_nt
. TRBJ2-7 TRBD2 TRBV29-1 CSVDLSSGEGPYEQYF TGCAGCGTTGATCTCTCTAGCGGGGAAGGTCCTTACGAGCAGTACTTC
few TRBJ2-2 . TRBV18 CASSRKGEPNTGELFF TGTGCCAGCTCACGCAAGGGAGAACCTAACACCGGGGAGCTGTTTTTT
many TRBJ2-7 . TRBV6-1 CASSEAHSSSYEQYF TGTGCCAGCAGTGAGGCTCACTCCAGCTCCTACGAGCAGTACTTC
. TRBJ1-2 . TRBV14 CASSRGYGYTF TGTGCCAGCAGCCGGGGCTATGGCTACACCTTC
. TRBJ1-1 TRBD1 TRBV29-1 CSVESLTGVMNTEAFF TGCAGCGTTGAGTCCCTTACAGGGGTCATGAACACTGAAGCTTTCTTT
. TRBJ2-1 . TRBV25-1 CASTADGSYNEQFF TGTGCCAGCACGGCGGATGGGTCCTACAATGAGCAGTTCTTC
many TRBJ2-6 TRBD2 TRBV12-3/TRBV12-4 CASSPGLAGGSGANVLTF TGTGCCAGCAGTCCGGGACTAGCGGGGGGGTCTGGGGCCAACGTCCTGACTTTC
. TRBJ2-7 . TRBV25-1 CASSEWGVSYEQYF TGTGCCAGCAGTGAATGGGGAGTGTCCTACGAGCAGTACTTC
. TRBJ1-6 TRBD1 TRBV11-1 CASSAFGGQNSPLHF TGTGCCAGCAGCGCGTTCGGGGGACAGAATTCACCCCTCCACTTT
. TRBJ1-1 . TRBV27 CASRRQADNTEAFF TGTGCCAGCAGGCGACAGGCAGATAACACTGAAGCTTTCTTT
many TRBJ2-3 TRBD1 TRBV7-9 CASRLRDRGLDTQYF TGTGCCAGCAGGTTAAGGGACAGGGGATTGGATACGCAGTATTTT
many TRBJ1-2 . TRBV11-2 CASSAVVWGASYGYTF TGTGCCAGCAGCGCCGTTGTTTGGGGGGCAAGCTATGGCTACACCTTC
many TRBJ2-2 . TRBV24-1 CATTTIAETRGELFF TGTGCCACCACCACCATAGCGGAAACGAGGGGGGAGCTGTTTTTT
. TRBJ2-2 . TRBV7-2 CASSSGWTGELFF TGTGCCAGCAGCTCAGGTTGGACCGGGGAGCTGTTTTTT
few TRBJ2-2 TRBD1 TRBV24-1 CATSSGGEETGELFF TGTGCCACCAGTTCAGGGGGCGAAGAGACCGGGGAGCTGTTTTTT
few TRBJ2-7 TRBD1 TRBV10-3 CAISGGTGGNEQYF TGTGCCATCAGTGGTGGGACAGGGGGCAACGAGCAGTACTTC